This T cell receptor (beta chain) was observed in a study of blood T cell repertoires in COVID-19. In the study overall: COVID-19 samples, acute and convalescent, were from the United States, Italy and Spain. T cells, B-cell-depleted T cells, or PBMCs supplied cDNA or gDNA.

Libraries were prepared by immunoSEQ multiplex PCR; TCRdb keeps only in-frame clonotypes and omits some of them. The profile covers 150,000 to 200,000 clones, with 80% to 95% appearing a single time and roughly 2.1% taken by the ten largest. During active infection, Seattle patients enrolled and were then monitored through disease. V was clipped by 0 bases and J by 5 bases; unmatched bases: 8. CDR3 length: 16 residues. Germline V lookup: CDR1 SGHNT, CDR2 YENEEA. Material: peripheral blood. The V call is TRBV11-3, the J call TRBJ2-5, with 8 bases lining up with TRBD1. This clonotype was obtained from a woman in her sixties with COVID-19, enrolled during active disease. CDR3 protein: CASSLDPQGALETQYF. In nucleotides, the CDR3 is TGTGCCAGCAGCTTAGATCCTCAGGGGGCTTTGGAGACCCAGTACTTC.